Below, 17 T cell receptor beta chains from the same sample are listed, as sequenced in a study of PD-1 blockade in mismatch repair-deficient tumors. Repertoires were generated with immunoSEQ multiplex PCR, while TCRdb's copy carries only in-frame clones and drops some. The data show 90,000 to 130,000 clones, about 83% seen once. Sequences were derived from peripheral blood, sampled approximately 60 weeks after starting pembrolizumab. These receptors were collected from an adult with mismatch repair-deficient cancer.

There are a few counts of this clone. V is TRBV27 and J is TRBJ2-1, with a weak D call TRBD2 (6 bases). The V end lost 4 bases, the J end lost 5 bases, and 12 bases lay between the germline ends. Germline assignment: CDR1 MNHEY and CDR2 SMNVEV (reference sequence). The CDR3 has 14 residues. The CDR3 reads CASSSPSAHNEQFF. CDR3 nucleotide sequence: TGTGCCAGCAGTTCCCCTAGCGCCCACAATGAGCAGTTCTTC.

This clone was seen repeatedly, ten times or more. The chain joins TRBV9 to TRBJ1-4; possibly TRBD1 for D (6 bases). Trimming stripped 3 bases from V and 8 bases from J, with 17 bases between. The CDR3 spans 15 residues. Per the germline V gene, CDR1 is SGDLS and CDR2 is YYNGEE. The CDR3 DNA reads TGTGCCAGCAGCGGACCCGGGACTAGGGGGGAAAAACTGTTTTTT. This gives the protein CASSGPGTRGEKLFF.

V and J are TRBV7-9 and TRBJ2-1; D not certain. The length of the CDR3 is 12 residues. V lost 6 bases, J lost 9 bases, and 12 bases lay in between. CDR1 and CDR2 from the germline V gene are SEHNR and FQNEAQ (reference sequence). The CDR3 bases are TGTGCCAGCAGTACGTCCGGTACTGAGCAGTTCTTC. It encodes CASSTSGTEQFF.

This rearrangement joins TRBV2 to TRBJ2-7; perhaps TRBD2 as D (5 bases). The V gene lost 7 bases and the J gene lost 3 bases, with 13 bases spanning the gap. Germline V lookup: CDR1 SNHLY, CDR2 FYNNEI. CDR3 size: 13 residues. The CDR3 loop reads CASTSGVVYEQYF. The CDR3 DNA follows: TGTGCCAGCACTTCCGGGGTGGTCTACGAGCAGTACTTC.

V usage is TRBV5-4 and J usage is TRBJ2-2, with 9 positions matching TRBD1. J lost 3 bases, V lost 4 bases, and 4 bases had no gene match. The CDR3 is made up of 15 amino acids. Germline V CDR1 and CDR2: SGHNT, YYREEE (reference sequence). The CDR3 region is CASSRQGGDTGELFF. The CDR3, as DNA: TGTGCCAGCAGCCGACAGGGGGGGGACACCGGGGAGCTGTTTTTT. The complete variable domain, with remaining parts taken from reference TRBV5-4 and TRBJ2-2, reads ETGVTQSPTHLIKTRGQQVTLRCSSQSGHNTVSWYQQALGQGPQFIFQYYREEENGRGNFPPRFSGLQFPNYSSELNVNALELDDSALYLCASSRQGGDTGELFFGEGSRLTVL.

This chain uses TRBV5-6 with TRBJ2-7; D is perhaps TRBD1 (6 bases). This CDR3 has 13 residues. V dropped 5 bases and J dropped 0 bases, with 9 bases sitting between them. From germline, CDR1 is SGHDT and CDR2 YYEEEE. CDR3 DNA: TGTGCCAGCAGTAGAGGGGGCTCCTACGAGCAGTACTTC. Amino acids: CASSRGGSYEQYF.

In its sample, this clone was seen once. V usage is TRBV28 and J usage is TRBJ2-1; TRBD2 matches 10 bases. CDR1 MDHEN and CDR2 SYDVKM come from the germline V gene. V gave up 7 bases and J gave up 10 bases; unmatched junction bases: 13. The CDR3 consists of 15 residues. CDR3 in DNA: TGTGCCAGCAAGGCGGGAGTAGCGGGAGGCGAAGAGCAGTTCTTC. Translated: CASKAGVAGGEEQFF.

The chain has TRBV2 and TRBJ1-2; D remains ambiguous. Germline loops: CDR1 SNHLY, CDR2 FYNNEI. V dropped 7 bases and J dropped 5 bases, with 14 bases sitting between them. The CDR3 runs to 13 residues. The CDR3 loop is CASKGEGRYGYTF. The CDR3 DNA reads as TGTGCCAGCAAGGGAGAGGGCCGGTATGGCTACACCTTC.

This chain connects TRBV6-1 to TRBJ1-5; TRBD1 matches 8 bases. In germline, CDR1 is MNHNS, CDR2 SASEGT. The CDR3 consists of 13 residues. V was pared by 9 bases and J by 7 bases, with 8 bases of the junction left unmatched. This chain's CDR3 is CASTGQGGQPQHF. CDR3 in DNA: TGTGCCAGTACAGGACAGGGAGGGCAGCCCCAGCATTTT.

The chain links TRBV7-8 to TRBJ1-1; no firm D call. Germline CDR1 is SGHVS and CDR2 is FQNEAQ. The length of the CDR3 is 13 residues. The V gene lost 6 bases and the J gene lost 3 bases, with 11 bases spanning the gap. The CDR3 here is CASRAGSHTEAFF. The CDR3 DNA is TGTGCCAGCAGAGCCGGGAGCCACACTGAAGCTTTCTTT. The whole variable domain, filled in from reference TRBV7-8 and TRBJ1-1, reads GAGVSQSPRYKVAKRGQDVALRCDPISGHVSLFWYQQALGQGPEFLTYFQNEAQLDKSGLPSDRFFAERPEGSVSTLKIQRTQQEDSAVYLCASRAGSHTEAFFGQGTRLTVV.

J is TRBJ2-5 and V is TRBV9; weak D call: TRBD2 (6 bases). The germline V gene has CDR1 SGDLS and CDR2 YYNGEE. CDR3 length: 14 residues. Between the trimmed V and J ends, which lost 1 base and 5 bases, there was a span of 12 bases. The CDR3 DNA reads TGTGCCAGCAGCGTAACAGGAGGGTCGGAGACCCAGTACTTC. This codes for CASSVTGGSETQYF.

J is TRBJ2-7 and V is TRBV28; 7 bases map to TRBD2. The V segment lost 5 bases and the J segment 4 bases; nucleotides outside the gene matches: 5. This CDR3 is built from 13 residues. Germline-derived CDR1 and CDR2 are MDHEN and SYDVKM. The chain's CDR3 is CASSLRGGYEQYF. CDR3 nucleotides: TGTGCCAGCAGTCTTCGCGGGGGTTACGAGCAGTACTTC.

As concerns this clone: A junction end diverges from the germline sequence, so it may reflect a read error. This sequence joins TRBV7-9 and TRBJ2-1, with 11 bases matching TRBD2. CDR1 SEHNR and CDR2 FQNEAQ come from the germline V gene (reference sequence). There are 15 residues in the CDR3. This chain's CDR3 is CASILLAGDIDEQFF. DNA for the CDR3: TGTGCCAGCATCTTACTAGCGGGAGACATAGATGAGCAGTTCTTC.

The chain has TRBV11-2 and TRBJ2-1; 10 nucleotides line up with TRBD1. Germline V gene data show CDR1 as SGHAT and CDR2 as FQNNGV. The CDR3 is made up of 16 amino acids. The V segment lost 6 bases and the J segment 2 bases; nucleotides outside the gene matches: 7. The CDR3 here is CASSTPGQGTYNEQFF. CDR3 DNA: TGTGCCAGCAGTACTCCGGGACAGGGGACCTACAATGAGCAGTTCTTC.

The rearrangement links TRBV6-5 to TRBJ1-2; 9 positions match TRBD1. Germline lookup yields CDR1 MNHEY and CDR2 SVGAGI. The CDR3 length is 14 residues. V gave up 4 bases and J gave up 2 bases; unmatched junction bases: 2. The CDR3 DNA follows: TGTGCCAGCAGTTCACAGGGGGCGAACTATGGCTACACCTTC. It encodes CASSSQGANYGYTF.

The CDR3 spells CASSPRGSGPPYEQYF. In nucleotides, the CDR3 is TGTGCCAGCAGCCCGCGTGGATCGGGACCCCCCTACGAGCAGTACTTC. The chain uses TRBV5-6 and TRBJ2-7, with D perhaps given as TRBD1 or TRBD2 (5 bases each). V shed 4 bases and J shed 2 bases, with 19 bases lying between them. The CDR3 runs 16 residues. CDR1 and CDR2 from the germline V gene are SGHDT and YYEEEE.

CDR3 coding DNA: TGTGCCAGCAGTTGGGCGGGAGAGGAGACCCAGTACTTC. Translated, it gives CASSWAGEETQYF. The chain joins TRBV6-5 to TRBJ2-5; 7 bases align to TRBD2. Looked up from germline, CDR1 is MNHEY and CDR2 is SVGAGI. The CDR3 runs 13 residues. The trim removed 4 bases at V and 5 bases at J, leaving 4 bases unmatched.